These 20 T cell receptor beta chains were sequenced from one sample in a study of T-cell reconstitution after alpha-beta-depleted transplantation in children. The authors prepared the TCRbeta library with unique molecular identifiers. In TCRdb, the PCR reads were re-called with MiXCR into one record per CDR3 protein. The sample lists tens of thousands of distinct CDR3 sequences, nearly 9.5% occurring once. The starting material was PBMCs, mostly from graft donor cells, obtained 60 days after TCRalphabeta/CD19-depleted stem cell transplant. Receptors originate from a male patient under 10 years old who had a stem cell transplant for chronic granulomatous disease, so the T cells may come from the graft donor.

This clonotype was counted many times. The rearrangement links TRBV11-2 to TRBJ2-3; the match to TRBD2 covers 9 bases. The V segment lost 1 base and the J segment 2 bases; nucleotides outside the gene matches: 10. The germline gives CDR1 SGHAT, CDR2 FQNNGV. The CDR3 runs to 18 residues. The CDR3 region has the DNA TGTGCCAGCAGCTTAGGGGGCTTAGCGGGAGTGTTCACAGATACGCAGTATTTT. This gives the protein CASSLGGLAGVFTDTQYF. Looking up the rest from reference TRBV11-2 and TRBJ2-3 gives the full variable domain: EAGVAQSPRYKIIEKRQSVAFWCNPISGHATLYWYQQILGQGPKLLIQFQNNGVVDDSQLPKDRFSAERLKGVDSTLKIQPAKLEDSAVYLCASSLGGLAGVFTDTQYFGPGTRLTVL.

The chain links TRBV30 to TRBJ1-2; no definite D call. This CDR3 is built from 13 residues. Trimming took 3 bases from V and 5 from J, leaving 13 bases between them. The germline V gene has CDR1 GTSNPN and CDR2 SVGIG (reference sequence). The CDR3 bases are TGTGCCTGGAGGCCCCTTGCGGTTTATGGCTACACCTTC. It is translated as CAWRPLAVYGYTF.

On this clonotype itself: A much larger clone sits a single nucleotide away, making a read error possible. The gene calls are TRBV2 and TRBJ2-1; D is unresolved. Germline V gives CDR1 SNHLY, CDR2 FYNNEI. This CDR3 has 13 residues. This CDR3 is CASRRSSYIEQFF. As DNA, the CDR3 is TGTGCCAGCAGGCGAAGCTCCTACATTGAGCAGTTCTTC.

As to this clonotype: A single base separates this from a much larger clone, so it may be a read error. This chain joins TRBV12-3 or TRBV12-4 and TRBJ1-2; D gene ambiguous. This CDR3 has 14 residues. The V and J ends lost 6 bases and 8 bases respectively, with 19 bases between them. CDR3 DNA sequence: TGTGCCAGCAGCCTAATCGGGTTCGAGGCCGGCTACACCTTC. Its translation is CASSLIGFEAGYTF.

There are many counts of this clonotype. This chain connects TRBV11-2 to TRBJ2-3; D unclear. This CDR3 has 14 amino acids. With 0 bases removed from V and 4 bases from J, the gap between germline ends came to 8 bases. CDR1 and CDR2 (germline): SGHAT, FQNNGV. The DNA of the CDR3 is TGTGCCAGCAGCTTAGAAGCCTGGGCAGATACGCAGTATTTT. This translates into CASSLEAWADTQYF.

This chain joins TRBV12-3 or TRBV12-4 and TRBJ1-2; unclear D gene. The V gene lost 10 bases and the J gene lost 7 bases, with 22 bases spanning the gap. The length of the CDR3 is 14 residues. CDR3 region: CAIPKDTGYSGYTF. In DNA, the CDR3 is TGTGCCATCCCGAAGGATACCGGGTATTCTGGCTACACCTTC.

A few counts support this clonotype. This clone may be a read error of a much larger clone one base away. This rearrangement joins TRBV28 to TRBJ2-7; TRBD2 matches 10 bases. Germline V gives CDR1 MDHEN, CDR2 SYDVKM. The CDR3 is 14 residues long. The V gene end was trimmed by 3 bases and the J gene end by 3 bases; junction bases not matched to a gene: 2. The CDR3 coding sequence is TGTGCCAGCAGTTTTGCTAGCGGGAGCTACGAGCAGTACTTC. It specifies CASSFASGSYEQYF.

This clonotype was observed many times. V and J are TRBV9 and TRBJ2-2; D may be TRBD2 (6 bases). The CDR3 is 15 amino acids. The germline V gene encodes CDR1 SGDLS and CDR2 YYNGEE. Trimming cost V 5 bases and J 8 bases, with 19 bases left between them. Here the CDR3 reads CASSSRAGRDGELFF. DNA of the CDR3: TGTGCCAGCAGTTCGAGGGCGGGGCGTGATGGGGAGCTGTTTTTT.

V gene TRBV27 combines with J gene TRBJ2-7, with 8 bases fitting TRBD2. CDR3 length: 16 amino acids. V lost 10 bases, J lost 6 bases, and 20 bases stayed unmatched. The germline V gene encodes CDR1 MNHEY and CDR2 SMNVEV (reference sequence). The CDR3 DNA follows: TGTGCCACCCACAGCGGGAGTGGGGTATTGCTCGGCGAGCAGTACTTC. Its translation: CATHSGSGVLLGEQYF.

This clonotype was detected only a few times. This chain links TRBV5-4 with TRBJ2-1; the D gene is possibly TRBD2 (5 bases). The length of the CDR3 is 13 residues. CDR1 and CDR2 from the germline V gene are SGHNT and YYREEE (reference sequence). V was pared by 4 bases and J by 10 bases, with 15 bases between. The CDR3 loop reads CASSPLTGWEQFF. The CDR3 nucleotides read TGTGCCAGCAGCCCTCTAACGGGGTGGGAGCAGTTCTTC. The full variable domain, its missing parts supplied by reference TRBV5-4 and TRBJ2-1, is ETGVTQSPTHLIKTRGQQVTLRCSSQSGHNTVSWYQQALGQGPQFIFQYYREEENGRGNFPPRFSGLQFPNYSSELNVNALELDDSALYLCASSPLTGWEQFFGPGTRLTVL.

This clonotype was counted many times. The V gene is TRBV12-3 or TRBV12-4, the J gene TRBJ2-7, with D possibly being TRBD1 (6 bases). V lost 6 bases and J 7 bases, leaving 16 bases between the germline ends. This CDR3 region has 13 residues. The CDR3 bases are TGTGCCAGCAGCCCTACACAGGGTTTTGAGCAGTACTTC. It yields the protein CASSPTQGFEQYF.

This clonotype was seen a handful of times. The chain couples TRBV7-2 to TRBJ2-5, with 12 bases aligning to TRBD2. Germline CDR1 SGHTA, CDR2 FQGNSA. CDR3 length: 16 amino acids. V lost 6 bases and J lost 2; bases outside the gene matches: 7. The CDR3 loop reads CASSRSTSGGQETQYF. In DNA, the CDR3 is TGTGCCAGCAGTCGTTCGACTAGCGGGGGACAAGAGACCCAGTACTTC.

CDR3 DNA: TGTGCCAGTAGTATAGGAACCGGGACTAGTCTTAATGAGCAGTTCTTC. Its protein product is CASSIGTGTSLNEQFF. The genes are TRBV19 and TRBJ2-1; 8 bases agree with TRBD2. V lost 1 base and J lost 7; bases outside the gene matches: 9. The CDR3 consists of 16 residues. In germline, CDR1 is LNHDA, CDR2 SQIVND (reference sequence).

The chain has TRBV5-1 and TRBJ2-3, with TRBD2 matching 7 bases. The J segment lost 0 bases and the V segment lost 0 bases, leaving 4 bases of the junction unmatched. Germline CDR1 and CDR2: SGHRS and YFSETQ. The CDR3 contains 16 residues. CDR3: CASSLGPGGSTDTQYF. In DNA, the CDR3 is TGCGCCAGCAGCTTGGGTCCGGGGGGAAGCACAGATACGCAGTATTTT.

This clonotype was observed a few times. Relative to the germline gene, one junction end is altered; a read error may explain this. The chain carries TRBV7-9 and TRBJ2-3; the D gene is possibly TRBD2 (5 bases). CDR3 size: 15 residues. Germline CDR1 SEHNR, CDR2 FQNEAQ (reference sequence). The CDR3 sequence: CVSSLSGSGTDTQYF. The CDR3 nucleotides are TGTGTCAGCAGCTTAAGTGGGAGTGGGACAGATACGCAGTATTTT.

This clonotype was picked up many times. This chain joins TRBV6-5 and TRBJ2-5, with 16 bases matching TRBD2. The CDR3 has 18 residues. Germline lookup yields CDR1 MNHEY and CDR2 SVGAGI. Trimming took 2 bases from V and 5 from J; bases not matched to a gene: 8. In DNA form, the CDR3 reads TGTGCCAGCAGTTACCTCGGGACTAGCGGGAGGGAAGGGGAGACCCAGTACTTC. This encodes CASSYLGTSGREGETQYF.

There are a few counts of this clonotype. The V and J genes are TRBV6-6 and TRBJ2-3; TRBD1 matches 7 bases. The germline V gene encodes CDR1 MNHNY and CDR2 SVGAGI (reference sequence). The junction had 2 bases not matched to a gene; V was cut back by 10 bases and J by 1 base. There are 12 residues in the CDR3. The CDR3 spells CATGQGTDTQYF. In nucleotides, the CDR3 is TGTGCCACCGGACAGGGCACAGATACGCAGTATTTT.

This clonotype was seen ten or more times. The chain joins TRBV9 to TRBJ2-1, with D perhaps assigned TRBD1 or TRBD2 (6 bases each). This CDR3 has 14 residues. Germline V CDR1 and CDR2: SGDLS, YYNGEE. The CDR3 here is CAPGASRPHNEQFF. The CDR3 DNA follows: TGTGCTCCGGGGGCCTCCCGTCCGCACAATGAGCAGTTCTTC.

A few counts support this clonotype. The chain uses TRBV19 and TRBJ2-5; D tentatively fits TRBD1 or TRBD2 (5 bases each). Germline loops: CDR1 LNHDA, CDR2 SQIVND (reference sequence). Trimming took off 7 bases at V and 2 bases at J, with 14 bases between the two ends. The CDR3 is made up of 14 amino acids. The CDR3 here is CASKTRGGQETQYF. DNA of the CDR3: TGTGCCAGTAAGACGAGGGGCGGGCAAGAGACCCAGTACTTC.

The table lists this clonotype with many counts. The V gene is TRBV5-1, the J gene TRBJ2-7, with D unclear. The CDR3 runs 15 residues. The germline V and J ends were trimmed by 0 bases and 4 bases, with 14 bases remaining between them. Germline assignment: CDR1 SGHRS and CDR2 YFSETQ. This CDR3 is CASSLGRTDLYEQYF. The CDR3 DNA reads as TGCGCCAGCAGCTTGGGGCGAACGGACCTTTACGAGCAGTACTTC.